One T cell receptor beta chain is described in this entry. Its target is not known. This entry belongs to a study of identical twins. Study-wide findings and caveats: Twin-shared out-of-frame alpha sequences showed excess low generation probability. There is a chance that invariant MAIT and iNKT cells partially muddied zero-insertion analyses.

After template switching added a universal primer site, the resulting cDNA carried unique molecular identifiers. A single record per CDR3 protein comes from TCRdb applying MiXCR to the 5' RACE reads. The table has 500,000 or so distinct CDR3 sequences, approximately 14% seen once. Losses at the gene ends were 8 bases for V and 4 bases for J; bases not matched to a gene: 9. The germline V gene encodes CDR1 SNHLY and CDR2 FYNNEI. The CDR3 covers 15 residues. The same data also contributed to another study, on yellow fever vaccine responses in identical twins. According to that study: Each twin's T cell response to the vaccine was reported to look partly convergent and partly personalized.

This receptor was obtained from a woman in her late teens or twenties in good health. V is TRBV2 and J is TRBJ2-1; 9 bases are shared with TRBD2. Source material: CD4+ T cells sorted from blood. The CDR3: CASEGRGGSYNEQFF. The CDR3 nucleotides read TGTGCCAGCGAGGGGCGGGGGGGTTCGTACAATGAGCAGTTCTTC.